The rows below give T cell receptor beta chains drawn from one sample of a study of cytotoxic CD8 clonotypes in ibrutinib-treated CLL. Data came from immunoSEQ multiplex PCR; TCRdb stores just in-frame clones and leaves some out. The sample holds around 330,000 clones; roughly 67% are singletons and the top ten take about 5.9%. This specimen was PBMCs, taken after 36 months of ibrutinib treatment. Every receptor here comes from a human donor with chronic lymphocytic leukemia. The CDR3 runs from the conserved cysteine through the conserved F or W. D genes are given only for firm matches. Where a row states a size, it is once, few, many or the class of an expanded clone; other rows omit it.

V gene	J gene	D gene	clone size	CDR3 protein	CDR3 DNA
TRBV13	TRBJ1-2	TRBD1	NA	CASSLRGLYGYTF	TGTGCCAGCAGCCTCAGGGGGCTATATGGCTACACCTTC
TRBV27	TRBJ2-2	NA	once	CASSLSAGYTGELFF	TGTGCCAGCAGTTTATCCGCAGGGTACACCGGGGAGCTGTTTTTT
TRBV19	TRBJ1-2	NA	NA	CASSISRGYGYTF	TGTGCCAGTAGTATAAGTCGAGGCTATGGCTACACCTTC
TRBV2	TRBJ1-2	TRBD1	NA	CASSPKGQVNYGYTF	TGTGCCAGCAGTCCTAAGGGACAGGTTAACTATGGCTACACCTTC
TRBV28	TRBJ2-3	NA	once	CASSPRRPTDTQYF	TGTGCCAGCAGCCCGAGACGACCCACAGATACGCAGTATTTT
TRBV20-1	TRBJ2-7	NA	few	CSAALLNEQYF	TGCAGTGCCGCCCTATTGAACGAGCAGTACTTC
TRBV6-1	TRBJ2-2	NA	NA	CASRGPRASTGELFF	TGTGCCAGCAGGGGACCCAGGGCAAGCACCGGGGAGCTGTTTTTT
TRBV27	TRBJ2-1	TRBD2	NA	CASRRLAAPLHGEQFF	TGTGCCAGCAGGAGACTAGCGGCTCCTCTACACGGTGAGCAGTTCTTC
TRBV11-2	TRBJ2-3	TRBD2	NA	CASSPRGGVITDTQYF	TGTGCCAGCAGCCCCCGGGGGGGGGTTATCACAGATACGCAGTATTTT
TRBV4-3	TRBJ2-2	NA	few	CASSQATFSSGELFF	TGCGCCAGCAGCCAAGCGACCTTCTCTTCCGGGGAGCTGTTTTTT
TRBV4-1	TRBJ2-7	NA	NA	CASSPTFSNYEQYF	TGCGCCAGCAGCCCGACTTTTAGCAACTACGAGCAGTACTTC
TRBV4-1	TRBJ1-5	NA	NA	CASSQGGQGEQPQHF	TGCGCCAGCAGCCAAGGAGGGCAGGGAGAGCAGCCCCAGCATTTT
TRBV7-9	TRBJ2-3	NA	NA	CASTWYGTDKTTSTDTQYF	TGTGCCAGCACCTGGTACGGGACGGATAAAACCACTAGCACAGATACGCAGTATTTT
TRBV18	TRBJ1-1	NA	NA	CASSPRQKNTEAFF	TGTGCCAGCTCACCGAGGCAGAAGAACACTGAAGCTTTCTTT
TRBV5-6	TRBJ2-4	TRBD1	NA	CASSLVDRGKNIQYF	TGTGCCAGCAGCTTGGTAGACAGGGGCAAAAACATTCAGTACTTC
TRBV5-1	TRBJ1-2	NA	NA	CASSSNRDTYGYTF	TGCGCCAGCAGCTCCAACCGGGACACCTATGGCTACACCTTC
TRBV11-2	TRBJ2-3	TRBD2	NA	CASRLSWGEGTQYF	TGTGCCAGCAGGCTAAGCTGGGGGGAGGGTACGCAGTATTTT
TRBV19	TRBJ1-4	NA	NA	CASTQGVVDEKLFF	TGTGCCAGTACTCAAGGGGTGGTGGATGAAAAACTGTTTTTT
TRBV19	TRBJ2-1	NA	NA	CASSILPNAGKQFF	TGTGCCAGTAGTATCCTCCCTAATGCGGGTAAGCAGTTCTTC
TRBV15	TRBJ1-1	NA	few	CATKGAFNTEAFF	TGTGCCACCAAAGGGGCATTCAACACTGAAGCTTTCTTT
TRBV5-4	TRBJ2-7	TRBD2	NA	CASSFLAGSYEQYF	TGTGCCAGCAGCTTCCTAGCGGGGTCCTACGAGCAGTACTTC
TRBV5-1	TRBJ2-2	NA	few	CASSLSVTGELFF	TGCGCCAGCAGCTTGTCAGTGACCGGGGAGCTGTTTTTT
TRBV19	TRBJ1-2	NA	NA	CATSDGDYGYTF	TGTGCCACCTCAGACGGAGACTATGGCTACACCTTC
TRBV21-1	TRBJ1-5	NA	NA	CASSTQTGVQPQHF	TGTGCCAGCAGCACCCAGACAGGGGTTCAGCCCCAGCATTTT
TRBV14	TRBJ2-7	NA	NA	CASGTTPPYEQYF	TGTGCCAGCGGAACTACTCCTCCCTACGAGCAGTACTTC
TRBV6-5	TRBJ2-1	TRBD2	NA	CASRSGTSGAYEQFF	TGTGCCAGCAGATCCGGGACTAGCGGGGCGTATGAGCAGTTCTTC
TRBV18	TRBJ2-3	TRBD1	NA	CASSPGRGPSTDTQYF	TGTGCCAGCTCACCAGGCAGGGGGCCTAGCACAGATACGCAGTATTTT
TRBV4-1	TRBJ2-5	NA	NA	CASSLTGGETQYF	TGCGCCAGCAGCCTGACTGGGGGAGAGACCCAGTACTTC
TRBV7-6	TRBJ2-7	NA	few	CASSYRQRGYEQYF	TGTGCCAGCAGCTATAGACAAAGGGGCTACGAGCAGTACTTC
TRBV27	TRBJ2-7	NA	NA	CASSLFGGDEQYF	TGTGCCAGCAGTTTATTTGGCGGAGACGAGCAGTACTTC
TRBV9	TRBJ1-2	NA	NA	CASSVAQGDNYGYTF	TGTGCCAGCAGCGTAGCCCAGGGTGATAACTATGGCTACACCTTC
TRBV28	TRBJ2-7	NA	NA	CASSLRLGTAGSYEQYF	TGTGCCAGCAGTTTACGCCTCGGGACGGCGGGGTCCTACGAGCAGTACTTC
TRBV5-4	TRBJ2-2	NA	few	CASSPRTGRELFF	TGTGCCAGCAGCCCAAGGACGGGACGGGAGCTGTTTTTT
TRBV19	TRBJ2-1	TRBD2	NA	CASRPLAGRNEQFF	TGTGCCAGTCGTCCCCTAGCGGGACGGAATGAGCAGTTCTTC
TRBV6-6	TRBJ1-2	TRBD1	few	CASSYSTGGHGYTF	TGTGCCAGCAGTTACTCGACAGGGGGCCATGGCTACACCTTC
TRBV29-1	TRBJ1-2	NA	NA	CSLWTVADGYTF	TGCAGCCTTTGGACGGTGGCGGATGGCTACACCTTC
TRBV5-1	TRBJ2-3	NA	NA	CASSSPGLTDTQYF	TGCGCCAGCAGCTCCCCGGGACTCACAGATACGCAGTATTTT
TRBV7-2	TRBJ1-2	NA	few	CASSFPGGEWGYTF	TGTGCCAGCAGCTTTCCCGGGGGCGAGTGGGGCTACACCTTC
TRBV6-1	TRBJ2-1	NA	NA	CASIRGHGSNEQFF	TGTGCCAGCATAAGAGGGCATGGTTCCAATGAGCAGTTCTTC
TRBV20-1	TRBJ2-6	NA	NA	CSAKTPNVLTF	TGCAGTGCAAAAACACCCAACGTCCTGACTTTC